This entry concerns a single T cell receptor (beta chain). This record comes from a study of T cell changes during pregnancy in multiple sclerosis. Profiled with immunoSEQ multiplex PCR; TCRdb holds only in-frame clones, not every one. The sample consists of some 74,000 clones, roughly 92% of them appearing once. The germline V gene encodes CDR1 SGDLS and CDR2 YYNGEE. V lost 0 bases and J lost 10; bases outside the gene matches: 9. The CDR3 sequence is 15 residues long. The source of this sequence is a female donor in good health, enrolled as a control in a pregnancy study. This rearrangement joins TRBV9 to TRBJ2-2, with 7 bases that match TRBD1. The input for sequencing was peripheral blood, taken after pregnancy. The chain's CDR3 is CASSVALRGKEELFF. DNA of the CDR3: TGTGCCAGCAGCGTAGCCCTCAGGGGGAAAGAGGAGCTGTTTTTT.